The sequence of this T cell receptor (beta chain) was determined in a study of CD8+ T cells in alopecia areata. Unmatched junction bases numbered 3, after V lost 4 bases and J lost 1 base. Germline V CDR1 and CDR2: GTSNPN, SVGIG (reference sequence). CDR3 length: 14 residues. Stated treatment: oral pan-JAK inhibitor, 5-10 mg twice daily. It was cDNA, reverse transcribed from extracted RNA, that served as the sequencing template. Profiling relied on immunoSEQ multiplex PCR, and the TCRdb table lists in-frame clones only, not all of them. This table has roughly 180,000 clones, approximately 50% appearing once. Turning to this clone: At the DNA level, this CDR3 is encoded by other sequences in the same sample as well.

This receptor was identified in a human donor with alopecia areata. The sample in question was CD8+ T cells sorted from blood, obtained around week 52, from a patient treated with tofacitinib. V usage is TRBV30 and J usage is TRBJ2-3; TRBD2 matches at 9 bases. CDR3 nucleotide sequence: TGTGCCTGGACTGAGCGGGGGGGCACAGATACGCAGTATTTT. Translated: CAWTERGGTDTQYF.